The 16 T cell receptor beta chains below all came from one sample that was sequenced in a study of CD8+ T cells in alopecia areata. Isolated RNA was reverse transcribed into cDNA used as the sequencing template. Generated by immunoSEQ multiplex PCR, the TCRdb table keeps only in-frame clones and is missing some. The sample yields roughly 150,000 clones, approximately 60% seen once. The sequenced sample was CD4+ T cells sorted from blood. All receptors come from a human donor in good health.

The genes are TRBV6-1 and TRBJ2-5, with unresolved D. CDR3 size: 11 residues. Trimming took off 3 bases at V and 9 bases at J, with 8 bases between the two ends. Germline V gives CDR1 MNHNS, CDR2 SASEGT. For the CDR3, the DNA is TGTGCCAGCAGTGAGAACATAGCCCAGTACTTC. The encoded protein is CASSENIAQYF.

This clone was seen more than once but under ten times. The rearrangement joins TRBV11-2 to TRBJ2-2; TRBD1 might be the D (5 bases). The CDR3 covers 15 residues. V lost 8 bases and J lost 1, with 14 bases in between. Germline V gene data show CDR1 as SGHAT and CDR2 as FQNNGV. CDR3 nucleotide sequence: TGTGCCAGCCGAAATAGGGGCGGGAACACCGGGGAGCTGTTTTTT. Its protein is CASRNRGGNTGELFF.

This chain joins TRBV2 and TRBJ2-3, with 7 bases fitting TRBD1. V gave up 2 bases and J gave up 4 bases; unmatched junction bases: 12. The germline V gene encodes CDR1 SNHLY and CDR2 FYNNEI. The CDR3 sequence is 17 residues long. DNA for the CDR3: TGTGCCAGCAGTGAACTCGGACAGGTCCTCACCGCAGATACGCAGTATTTT. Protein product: CASSELGQVLTADTQYF.

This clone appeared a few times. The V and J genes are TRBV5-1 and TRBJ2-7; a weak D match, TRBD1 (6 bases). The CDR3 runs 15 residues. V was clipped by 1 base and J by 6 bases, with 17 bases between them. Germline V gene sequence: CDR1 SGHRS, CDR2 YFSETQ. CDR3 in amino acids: CASSLIPGTIGEQYF. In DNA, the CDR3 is TGCGCCAGCAGCTTGATCCCGGGGACAATAGGCGAGCAGTACTTC. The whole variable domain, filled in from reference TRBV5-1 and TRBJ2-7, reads KAGVTQTPRYLIKTRGQQVTLSCSPISGHRSVSWYQQTPGQGLQFLFEYFSETQRNKGNFPGRFSGRQFSNSRSEMNVSTLELGDSALYLCASSLIPGTIGEQYFGPGTRLTVT.

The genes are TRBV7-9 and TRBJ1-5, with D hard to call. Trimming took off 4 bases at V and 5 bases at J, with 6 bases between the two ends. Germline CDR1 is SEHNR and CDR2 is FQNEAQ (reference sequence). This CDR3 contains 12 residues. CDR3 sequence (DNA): TGTGCCAGCAGCTGGGGAGATCAGCCCCAGCATTTT. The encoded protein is CASSWGDQPQHF.

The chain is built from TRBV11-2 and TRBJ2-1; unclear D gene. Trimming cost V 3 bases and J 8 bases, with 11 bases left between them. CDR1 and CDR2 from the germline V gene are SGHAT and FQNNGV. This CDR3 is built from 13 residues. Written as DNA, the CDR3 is TGTGCCAGCAGCTTTGATACGCACGATGAGCAGTTCTTC. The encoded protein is CASSFDTHDEQFF.

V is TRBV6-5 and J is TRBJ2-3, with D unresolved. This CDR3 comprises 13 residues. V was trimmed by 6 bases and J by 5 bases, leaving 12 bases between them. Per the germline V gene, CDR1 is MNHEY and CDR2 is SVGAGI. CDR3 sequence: CASSPTWGDTQYF. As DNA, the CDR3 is TGTGCCAGCAGCCCGACGTGGGGAGATACGCAGTATTTT.

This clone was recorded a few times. This chain's CDR3 is CSVSPGTGGNTEAFF. The CDR3, as DNA: TGCAGCGTGAGCCCCGGGACAGGGGGCAATACTGAAGCTTTCTTT. The chain has TRBV29-1 and TRBJ1-1; 12 nucleotides agree with TRBD1. The length of the CDR3 is 15 residues. Germline CDR1 is SQVTM and CDR2 is ANQGSEA. V shed 6 bases, J shed 5 bases, and the junction held 10 bases outside the gene matches.

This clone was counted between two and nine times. CDR3 protein: CSVAGGSGTYEQYF. CDR3 in DNA: TGCAGCGTTGCGGGTGGGAGTGGCACCTACGAGCAGTACTTC. V gene TRBV29-1 combines with J gene TRBJ2-7, with D possibly matching TRBD2 (5 bases). V was pared by 4 bases and J by 2 bases, with 15 bases between. There are 14 residues in the CDR3. Germline V gene lookup returns CDR1 SQVTM and CDR2 ANQGSEA.

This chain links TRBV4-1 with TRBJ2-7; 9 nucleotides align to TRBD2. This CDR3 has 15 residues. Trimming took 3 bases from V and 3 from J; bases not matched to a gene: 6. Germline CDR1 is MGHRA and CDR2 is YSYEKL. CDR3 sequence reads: CASSQPSSGNYEQYF. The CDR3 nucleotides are TGCGCCAGCAGCCAGCCCTCTAGCGGGAACTACGAGCAGTACTTC.

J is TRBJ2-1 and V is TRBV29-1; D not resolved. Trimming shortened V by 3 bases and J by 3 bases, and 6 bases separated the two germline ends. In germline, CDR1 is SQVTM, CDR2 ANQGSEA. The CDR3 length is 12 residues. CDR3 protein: CSVDGVYNEQFF. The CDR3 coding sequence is TGCAGCGTTGATGGTGTCTACAATGAGCAGTTCTTC.

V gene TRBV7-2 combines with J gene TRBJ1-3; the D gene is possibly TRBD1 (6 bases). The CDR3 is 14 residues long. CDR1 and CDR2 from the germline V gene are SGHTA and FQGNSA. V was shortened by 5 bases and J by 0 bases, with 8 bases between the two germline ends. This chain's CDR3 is CASSLGGSGNTIYF. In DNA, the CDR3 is TGTGCCAGCAGCCTAGGGGGCTCTGGAAACACCATATATTTT.

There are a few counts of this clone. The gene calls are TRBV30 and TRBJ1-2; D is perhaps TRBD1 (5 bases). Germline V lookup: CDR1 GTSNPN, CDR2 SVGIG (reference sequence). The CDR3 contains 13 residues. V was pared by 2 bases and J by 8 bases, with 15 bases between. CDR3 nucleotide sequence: TGTGCCTGGAGTCTCCTGGAGGGGAGCGGCTACACCTTC. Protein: CAWSLLEGSGYTF. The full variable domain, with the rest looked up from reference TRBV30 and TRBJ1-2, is SQTIHQWPATLVQPVGSPLSLECTVEGTSNPNLYWYRQAAGRGLQLLFYSVGIGQISSEVPQNLSASRPQDRQFILSSKKLLLSDSGFYLCAWSLLEGSGYTFGSGTRLTVV.

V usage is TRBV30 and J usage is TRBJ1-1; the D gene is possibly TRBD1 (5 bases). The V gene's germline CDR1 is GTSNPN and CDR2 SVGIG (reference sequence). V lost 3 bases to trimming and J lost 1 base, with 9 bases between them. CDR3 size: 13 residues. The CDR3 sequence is CAWRGLPNTEAFF. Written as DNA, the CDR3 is TGTGCCTGGAGGGGGCTGCCGAACACTGAAGCTTTCTTT.

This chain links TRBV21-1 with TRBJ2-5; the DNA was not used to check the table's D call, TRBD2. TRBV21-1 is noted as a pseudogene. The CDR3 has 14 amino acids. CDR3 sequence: CATGGTSGSKTQYF. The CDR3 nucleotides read TGTGCCACGGGAGGGACTAGCGGGAGTAAGACCCAGTACTTC.

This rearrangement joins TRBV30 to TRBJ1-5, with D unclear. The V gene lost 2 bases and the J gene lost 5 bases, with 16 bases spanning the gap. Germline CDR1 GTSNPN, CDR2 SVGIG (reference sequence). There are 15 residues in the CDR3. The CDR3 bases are TGTGCCTGGAGTAAGGGCACCCAAGCGGATCAGCCCCAGCATTTT. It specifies CAWSKGTQADQPQHF.